Below, 16 T cell receptor beta chains from the same sample are listed, as sequenced in a study of blood T cell repertoires in COVID-19. Sequencing used immunoSEQ multiplex PCR; TCRdb keeps in-frame clones, though not all of them. Of 250,000 to 400,000 clones in the sample, approximately 88% were seen once. Sample: peripheral blood. These receptors were collected from a woman aged 25 to 39 with COVID-19, enrolled during active disease.

The J gene is TRBJ1-2, the V gene TRBV29-1; TRBD1 matches at 7 bases. The V gene's germline CDR1 is SQVTM and CDR2 ANQGSEA. Germline trimming cut 3 bases from V and 0 bases from J; bases unmatched to any gene: 10. CDR3 length equals 16 residues. CDR3 coding DNA: TGCAGCGTTGATAGGCAGGGGGGCTACTCTAACTATGGCTACACCTTC. Residues: CSVDRQGGYSNYGYTF.

The genes are TRBV4-1 and TRBJ1-2, with 10 bases lining up with TRBD1. The CDR3 is made up of 15 amino acids. Losses at the gene ends were 3 bases for V and 2 bases for J; bases not matched to a gene: 3. Per germline, CDR1 MGHRA and CDR2 YSYEKL. The CDR3 spells CASSHPGQGNYGYTF. In nucleotides, the CDR3 is TGCGCCAGCAGCCACCCGGGACAGGGGAACTATGGCTACACCTTC.

J is TRBJ1-6 and V is TRBV11-3; TRBD1 might be the D (5 bases). CDR1 is SGHNT and CDR2 is YENEEA in the germline V gene. The CDR3 is made up of 16 amino acids. Trimming took 5 bases from V and 4 from J, leaving 15 bases between them. CDR3: CASSQPKTEYNSPLHF. The CDR3 nucleotides read TGTGCCAGCAGCCAGCCTAAGACAGAGTATAATTCACCCCTCCACTTT.

The sample holds many counts of this clone. This chain links TRBV7-3 with TRBJ2-2; tentative D call: TRBD2 (5 bases). Trimming shortened V by 2 bases and J by 8 bases, and 9 bases separated the two germline ends. Germline values: CDR1 SGHTA, CDR2 FQGTGA. The CDR3 loop spans 13 amino acids. The CDR3 nucleotides are TGTGCCAGCAGCTTATCCGGGGAAGGGGAGCTGTTTTTT. Its protein is CASSLSGEGELFF.

This clone has only a few counts. The chain carries TRBV4-3 and TRBJ2-2; D gene ambiguous. This CDR3 comprises 15 residues. The germline V and J ends were trimmed by 3 bases and 3 bases, with 11 bases remaining between them. The germline gives CDR1 LGHNA, CDR2 YSLEER. CDR3 amino acids: CASSHSQHYTGELFF. DNA of the CDR3: TGCGCCAGCAGCCACTCACAGCACTACACCGGGGAGCTGTTTTTT.

V gene TRBV4-3 combines with J gene TRBJ2-2; the D gene is possibly TRBD2 (5 bases). Germline V CDR1 and CDR2: LGHNA, YSLEER. Trimming left V 5 bases short and J 4 bases short, with 14 bases between. The CDR3 has 15 amino acids. As DNA, the CDR3 is TGCGCCAGCAGCGATGGGCGGGTCCTCACCGGGGAGCTGTTTTTT. This translates into CASSDGRVLTGELFF.

The CDR3 sequence: CASSLGQGARETQYF. The CDR3 bases are TGTGCCAGCAGTCTGGGACAGGGGGCTCGGGAGACCCAGTACTTC. V is TRBV6-5 and J is TRBJ2-5, with 12 bases fitting TRBD1. The V segment lost 5 bases and the J segment 5 bases; nucleotides outside the gene matches: 6. Germline CDR1 is MNHEY and CDR2 is SVGAGI. The CDR3 runs 15 residues.

This clone was recorded a few times. This chain links TRBV6-5 with TRBJ2-1, with D maybe TRBD1 (7 bases). V was trimmed by 8 bases and J by 15 bases, leaving 17 bases between them. The CDR3 totals 11 residues. In germline, CDR1 is MNHEY, CDR2 SVGAGI. The CDR3 region is CASGHRQGLFF. DNA for the CDR3: TGTGCCAGCGGCCATAGACAGGGACTGTTCTTC.

V and J are TRBV2 and TRBJ1-4; possibly TRBD1 for D (5 bases). The length of the CDR3 is 14 residues. Trimming took off 5 bases at V and 12 bases at J, with 19 bases between the two ends. CDR1 SNHLY and CDR2 FYNNEI come from the germline V gene. For the CDR3, the DNA is TGTGCCAGCAGTCCGGGACTGGGGACGTTCGAACTGTTTTTT. Amino acids: CASSPGLGTFELFF.

The rearrangement joins TRBV19 to TRBJ2-1; tentatively, D is TRBD1 (5 bases). Germline V lookup: CDR1 LNHDA, CDR2 SQIVND (reference sequence). V was pared by 1 base and J by 3 bases, with 7 bases between. This CDR3 contains 14 residues. The CDR3 is CASSIGQNYNEQFF. Written as DNA, the CDR3 is TGTGCCAGTAGTATAGGACAGAACTACAATGAGCAGTTCTTC. The variable domain in full, completed from reference TRBV19 and TRBJ2-1, reads DGGITQSPKYLFRKEGQNVTLSCEQNLNHDAMYWYRQDPGQGLRLIYYSQIVNDFQKGDIAEGYSVSREKKESFPLTVTSAQKNPTAFYLCASSIGQNYNEQFFGPGTRLTVL.

The gene calls are TRBV25-1 and TRBJ1-1; D not certain. Looked up from germline, CDR1 is MGHDK and CDR2 is SYGVNS. The CDR3 has 12 amino acids. Trimming stripped 6 bases from V and 1 base from J, with 6 bases between. In DNA, the CDR3 is TGTGCCAGCAGCCTAACGAACACTGAAGCTTTCTTT. Amino acids: CASSLTNTEAFF.

The chain joins TRBV6-5 to TRBJ2-3; TRBD2 matches at 9 bases. Germline V gives CDR1 MNHEY, CDR2 SVGAGI. This CDR3 comprises 15 residues. J lost 5 bases, V lost 4 bases, and 7 bases had no gene match. CDR3 residues: CASSSRGGARDTQYF. The DNA of the CDR3 is TGTGCCAGCAGTTCGCGCGGGGGGGCCCGAGATACGCAGTATTTT.

This clone was counted a few times. The chain employs TRBV5-5 and TRBJ2-7; D is possibly TRBD1 (6 bases). Germline V CDR1 and CDR2: SGHKS, YYEKEE (reference sequence). This CDR3 has 14 amino acids. Between the trimmed V and J ends, which lost 0 bases and 2 bases, there was a span of 9 bases. CDR3 nucleotide sequence: TGTGCCAGCAGCTTGGTGGGGGCCCCCTACGAGCAGTACTTC. Translated: CASSLVGAPYEQYF.

The chain carries TRBV28 and TRBJ2-1, with D perhaps matching TRBD2 (6 bases). The V gene's germline CDR1 is MDHEN and CDR2 SYDVKM. V was pared by 6 bases and J by 4 bases, with 13 bases between. The CDR3 is 14 amino acids. CDR3 loop: CASREAGRYNEQFF. Written as DNA, the CDR3 is TGTGCCAGCAGAGAGGCGGGGCGTTACAATGAGCAGTTCTTC.

The CDR3: CASTHGGYQETQYF. The CDR3 bases are TGTGCCAGCACCCACGGGGGGTACCAAGAGACCCAGTACTTC. The chain uses TRBV6-5 and TRBJ2-5, with 7 bases that match TRBD2. Germline V gives CDR1 MNHEY, CDR2 SVGAGI. V shed 7 bases, J shed 0 bases, and the junction held 5 bases outside the gene matches. The CDR3 runs to 14 residues.

The chain carries TRBV5-6 and TRBJ1-6; unclear D gene. V lost 4 bases to trimming and J lost 6 bases, with 17 bases between them. The germline V gene encodes CDR1 SGHDT and CDR2 YYEEEE. The CDR3 has 16 amino acids. CDR3 coding DNA: TGTGCCAGCAGCCGGGGTGGCCCCGGGAGTAATTCACCCCTCCACTTT. Translation: CASSRGGPGSNSPLHF.